What follows is one TCR beta chain and its context. This clone is termed medium-sized (0.01 to 0.1%). Its antigen has not been determined. No base quality information exists; no much larger clone differs at one position. The data belong to a study of T cell changes during pregnancy in multiple sclerosis (dated by TCRdb to between 2017 and 2020). Notes on the research overall: The study looked at changes in the T cell repertoire across pregnancy in women with multiple sclerosis.

Library creation used the immunoSEQ multiplex PCR assay. Entries here come from immuneACCESS through TCRdb and include only in-frame sequences with V and J called. Some clones fail to appear in such tables; in the studies checked, an unresolved V gene covers under half of the shortfall, and the cause of the remainder is unknown. Across this sample there are roughly 17,000 clones, with 70% to 90% seen only once. Of the sample, around 12% is held by the ten largest clones. This clonotype originated in a female donor in good health, enrolled as a control in a pregnancy study. The specimen comprised CD8+ T cells from peripheral blood mononuclear cells, sampled after pregnancy.

The CDR3 protein sequence reads: CASSRGESNTEAFF. The DNA sequence is TGCGCCAGCAGCCGGGGGGAATCGAACACTGAAGCTTTCTTT. The V and J genes are TRBV10-1 and TRBJ1-1; the D gene is perhaps TRBD1, from 5 matching bases. From the cysteine up to the phenylalanine, the CDR3 has a length of 14 residues. The read is trimmed to its CDR3 DNA, 42 bases read in frame from base 1. Reading the germline V gene (reference sequence) gives CDR1 WNHNN and CDR2 SYGVQD. V was cut back by 6 bases and J by 1 base, leaving a gap of 12 bases between them.